What follows is one T cell receptor (beta chain) and its context. Its target is unknown. The data derive from a study of post-analysis software for immune sequencing data. Overall study results and limits: Samples made in the same batch grouped tightly together by F measure. For normalized Chao1 diversity, multiple sclerosis patients scored significantly lower than controls did.

Included in the TCR beta cDNA libraries were unique molecular identifiers. From roughly 1 to 10 million T cells, roughly 0.5 million cDNA molecules were obtained. TCRdb analysed the PCR reads with MiXCR anew, one entry per CDR3 protein. The sample has 400,000 to 500,000 distinct CDR3 sequences; more than 30% are singletons. The receptor's source is a girl between 2 and 10 years old with multiple sclerosis. The sequenced sample consisted of blood.

The CDR3 sequence: CASSLGDRGSYF. CDR3 nucleotide sequence: TGTGCCAGCAGCTTAGGGGACAGGGGGTCGTACTTC. This chain joins TRBV7-2 and TRBJ2-5; TRBD1 aligns across 11 bases. Germline V lookup: CDR1 SGHTA, CDR2 FQGNSA. Unmatched junction bases numbered 2, after V lost 1 base and J lost 13 bases. The CDR3 runs to 12 residues.